The 15 T cell receptor beta chains reported below all come from one sample, sequenced in a study of cytomegalovirus exposure and HLA in healthy donors. With 60 Vbeta and 13 Jbeta primers, the PCR was carried out. Here immunoSEQ multiplex PCR was the method, and the copy in TCRdb shows in-frame clones only, minus some. The profile shows 150,000 to 200,000 clones, 75% of them singletons. The sequenced material came from PBMCs. The receptors derive from a woman aged 40-49 years in good health and CMV-seropositive.

A single count supports this clone. The chain is built from TRBV2 and TRBJ2-5; the D gene is possibly TRBD1 (6 bases). Judging by the DNA end, TRBJ2-7 fits better; the J call may be wrong. Per germline, CDR1 SNHLY and CDR2 FYNNEI. The CDR3 is 14 residues long. The CDR3 bases are TGTGCCACCCGTTCCCGACAGGTCAACTACGAGCAGTACTTC. This gives the protein CATRSRQVNYEQYF.

V usage is TRBV28 and J usage is TRBJ1-2; 8 bases fit TRBD1. This CDR3 region has 14 residues. After removal of 3 bases from V and 5 bases from J, the junction contained 5 bases not matched to a gene. Germline-derived CDR1 and CDR2 are MDHEN and SYDVKM. CDR3 protein: CASSFVDREYGYTF. CDR3 DNA sequence: TGTGCCAGCAGTTTTGTGGACAGGGAATATGGCTACACCTTC.

The chain has TRBV5-1 and TRBJ2-5, with 8 bases matching TRBD1. Judging by the DNA end, TRBJ2-7 fits better; the J call may be wrong. Germline-derived CDR1 and CDR2 are SGHRS and YFSETQ. This CDR3 has 15 residues. The CDR3 DNA follows: TGCGCCAGCAGCGACCGGGACAGGAGCTCCTACGAGCAGTACTTC. It specifies CASSDRDRSSYEQYF.

This clone turned up a few times. This chain joins TRBV5-1 and TRBJ2-3; tentatively, D is TRBD2 (6 bases). CDR1 SGHRS and CDR2 YFSETQ come from the germline V gene. V lost 3 bases and J 5 bases, leaving 22 bases between the germline ends. The CDR3 has 17 residues. The CDR3 bases are TGCGCCAGCAGCTCAAAGGAGGGGCCTTCCCCTATAGATACGCAGTATTTT. It encodes CASSSKEGPSPIDTQYF.

The V gene is TRBV11-3, the J gene TRBJ2-5, with TRBD2 matching over 8 bases. Germline V lookup: CDR1 SGHNT, CDR2 YENEEA. Germline trimming cut 1 base from V and 4 bases from J; bases unmatched to any gene: 2. CDR3 length: 14 residues. The CDR3 here is CASSLGLAGETQYF. Here the CDR3 DNA reads TGTGCCAGCAGCTTAGGGCTAGCGGGAGAGACCCAGTACTTC. Combining the CDR3 with reference TRBV11-3 and TRBJ2-5 gives the whole variable domain EAGVVQSPRYKIIEKKQPVAFWCNPISGHNTLYWYLQNLGQGPELLIRYENEEAVDDSQLPKDRFSAERLKGVDSTLKIQPAELGDSAVYLCASSLGLAGETQYFGPGTRLLVL.

This clone was recorded a few times. This sequence joins TRBV4-1 and TRBJ2-1, with 7 bases that match TRBD2. Germline loops: CDR1 MGHRA, CDR2 YSYEKL. The V segment lost 7 bases and the J segment 2 bases; nucleotides outside the gene matches: 11. CDR3 length equals 16 residues. The CDR3, as DNA: TGCGCCAGCACCCGATCTCCCGGGACTACCTACAATGAGCAGTTCTTC. This codes for CASTRSPGTTYNEQFF.

This clone was detected a few times. The rearrangement links TRBV21-1 to TRBJ1-5; the table gives TRBD1 as D, unverified against the DNA. TRBV21-1 is an annotated pseudogene. The CDR3 has 16 residues. The CDR3 protein is CASKGQRRTPDQPQHF. The CDR3 DNA reads TGTGCCAGCAAGGGACAACGTAGGACCCCCGATCAGCCCCAGCATTTT.

The CDR3 DNA is TGTGCCAGCAGCCAAGACGCCGACAGGGGGCTCAACTATGGCTACACCTTC. Translating it yields CASSQDADRGLNYGYTF. This rearrangement joins TRBV4-2 to TRBJ1-2; the match to TRBD1 covers 10 bases. The germline CDR1 and CDR2 sequences are LGHNA and YNFKEQ. The ends lost 0 bases at V and 2 bases at J; junction bases unmatched: 6. This CDR3 is built from 17 residues.

The chain couples TRBV27 to TRBJ1-2; perhaps TRBD1 as D (5 bases). The CDR3 sequence is 14 residues long. V was trimmed by 5 bases and J by 7 bases, leaving 17 bases between them. Germline loops: CDR1 MNHEY, CDR2 SMNVEV (reference sequence). The CDR3 spells CASSGNNGAVGYTF. Here the CDR3 DNA reads TGTGCCAGCAGTGGCAATAATGGGGCCGTTGGCTACACCTTC.

This clone was found a few times. The rearrangement links TRBV21-1 to TRBJ1-2. TRBV21-1 is an annotated pseudogene. The CDR3 is 13 residues long. The CDR3 here is CASSSRRAYGYTF. The CDR3 DNA reads as TGTGCCAGCAGCTCCCGGAGGGCGTATGGCTACACCTTC.

The J gene is TRBJ1-1, the V gene TRBV5-1; D unclear. The V end lost 0 bases, the J end lost 0 bases, and 12 bases lay between the germline ends. The CDR3 runs to 16 residues. The V gene's germline CDR1 is SGHRS and CDR2 YFSETQ. The CDR3 sequence: CASSLVVSLMNTEAFF. The CDR3 DNA sequence: TGCGCCAGCAGCTTGGTTGTGAGTCTCATGAACACTGAAGCTTTCTTT.

This sequence joins TRBV9 and TRBJ2-7; D may be TRBD2 (5 bases). CDR3 length: 14 residues. Trimming took 1 base from V and 5 from J, leaving 13 bases between them. CDR1 and CDR2 from the germline V gene are SGDLS and YYNGEE. CDR3 loop: CASSVSGSRDEQYF. For the CDR3, the DNA is TGTGCCAGCAGCGTATCGGGGTCGCGGGACGAGCAGTACTTC.

This clone was counted once. This chain joins TRBV18 and TRBJ1-1; D is possibly TRBD1 (5 bases). The V end was cut by 6 bases, the J end by 2 bases, with 16 bases between. The CDR3 runs 15 residues. Looked up from germline, CDR1 is KGHSH and CDR2 is LQKENI. CDR3 sequence (DNA): TGTGCCAGCTCGCAAGGCGGGGGTTCTAACACTGAAGCTTTCTTT. Residues: CASSQGGGSNTEAFF.

This sequence joins TRBV4-2 and TRBJ2-7, with TRBD2 matching 7 bases. The ends lost 0 bases at V and 2 bases at J; junction bases unmatched: 7. The CDR3 length is 16 residues. Germline assignment: CDR1 LGHNA and CDR2 YNFKEQ. CDR3 residues: CASSQDSGAGTYEQYF. In DNA, the CDR3 is TGTGCCAGCAGCCAAGATTCGGGAGCGGGGACCTACGAGCAGTACTTC.

The chain joins TRBV11-2 to TRBJ1-2, with D possibly matching TRBD1 (6 bases). This CDR3 has 14 amino acids. The germline V and J ends were trimmed by 0 bases and 3 bases, with 8 bases remaining between them. From germline, CDR1 is SGHAT and CDR2 FQNNGV. CDR3 sequence: CASSLERGYYGYTF. The CDR3 DNA sequence: TGTGCCAGCAGCTTAGAGAGGGGGTACTATGGCTACACCTTC.